The following is a TCR beta chain sequence with its context. No antigen is known for it. The RNA, 0.5 to 1 ug, was put through reverse transcription using random hexamers. A single record per CDR3 protein comes from TCRdb applying MiXCR to the immunoSEQ multiplex PCR reads. The table lists some 180,000 distinct CDR3 sequences, more than 85% of them singletons, with about 0.09% in the top ten. The data were taken from a study of CD8 T cells in Susac syndrome. Study observations and caveats: In Susac patients, clonal expansion was not detected in CD4+ cells.

Per germline, CDR1 DFQATT and CDR2 SNEGSKA (reference sequence). Trimming took 0 bases from V and 2 from J, leaving 10 bases between them. This CDR3 is built from 14 residues. V gene TRBV20-1 combines with J gene TRBJ1-1; D unresolved. The sequence was collected from a human donor with Susac syndrome. Sequenced sample: CD4+ T cells from PBMCs. CDR3 nucleotides: TGCAGTGCTAGAGATGGGAGGAGCAACACTGAAGCTTTCTTT. Its protein product is CSARDGRSNTEAFF.